This TCR beta chain was sequenced for a study of shared clonotypes between healthy human individuals. Study-level findings and limits: Compared with clonotypes that all four donors shared, non-shared clonotypes had lower generation probabilities.

Generated by immunoSEQ multiplex PCR, the TCRdb table keeps only in-frame clones and is missing some. The sample records more than 1.2 million clones, 98% to 99% being singletons. Concerning this clone itself: Its antigen remains unknown.

The TCR comes from a young man in good health. The sequencing input was naive CD4+ T cells sorted from blood. Indicated subset: CD45RA+ positively selected.

The CDR3 DNA sequence: TGTGCCAGCAGCACCGGGACACCCTCCTACAATGAGCAGTTCTTC. Protein product: CASSTGTPSYNEQFF. The rearrangement links TRBV7-6 to TRBJ2-1, with D maybe TRBD1 (6 bases). Deletions cut 5 bases from V and 0 bases from J, with 11 bases between. Per the germline V gene, CDR1 is SGHVS and CDR2 is FNYEAQ. The CDR3 runs 15 residues.